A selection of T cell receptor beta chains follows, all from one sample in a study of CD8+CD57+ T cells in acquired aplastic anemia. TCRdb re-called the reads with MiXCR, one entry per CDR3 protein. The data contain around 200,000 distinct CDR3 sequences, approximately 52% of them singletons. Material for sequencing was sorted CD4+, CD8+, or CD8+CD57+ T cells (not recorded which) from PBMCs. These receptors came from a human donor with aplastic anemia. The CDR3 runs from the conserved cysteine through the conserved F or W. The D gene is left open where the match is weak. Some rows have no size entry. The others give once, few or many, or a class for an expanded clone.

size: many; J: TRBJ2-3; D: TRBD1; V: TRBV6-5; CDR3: CASSFLTTGVTQYF; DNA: TGTGCCAGCAGTTTCTTAACGACAGGGGTTACGCAGTATTTT
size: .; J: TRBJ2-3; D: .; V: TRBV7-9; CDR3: CASSTPSTDTQYF; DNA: TGTGCCAGCAGCACACCTAGCACAGATACGCAGTATTTT
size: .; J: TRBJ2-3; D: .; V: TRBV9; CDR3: CASSVDPGQTDTQYF; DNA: TGTGCCAGCAGCGTAGATCCAGGACAGACAGATACGCAGTATTTT
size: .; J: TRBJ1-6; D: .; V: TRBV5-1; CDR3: CASSLDGGGDSPLHF; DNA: TGCGCCAGCAGCTTGGACGGGGGAGGGGATTCACCCCTCCACTTT
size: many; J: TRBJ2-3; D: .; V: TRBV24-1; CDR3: CATSVRDRTDTQYF; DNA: TGTGCCACCAGTGTGCGGGACCGCACAGATACGCAGTATTTT
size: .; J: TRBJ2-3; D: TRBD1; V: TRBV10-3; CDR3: CAVSEWQGASGDTQYF; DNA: TGTGCCGTCAGTGAGTGGCAGGGGGCGAGTGGAGATACGCAGTATTTT
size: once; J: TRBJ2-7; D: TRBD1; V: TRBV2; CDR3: CASSRYGTGVDEQYF; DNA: TGTGCCAGCAGCAGATACGGGACAGGGGTCGACGAGCAGTACTTC
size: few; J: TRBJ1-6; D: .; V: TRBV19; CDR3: CASSLGQNSPLHF; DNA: TGTGCCAGTAGTCTTGGACAAAATTCACCCCTCCACTTT
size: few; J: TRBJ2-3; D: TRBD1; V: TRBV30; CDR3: CARGPRSGTQYF; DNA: TGTGCCAGGGGGCCGCGGAGCGGTACGCAGTATTTT
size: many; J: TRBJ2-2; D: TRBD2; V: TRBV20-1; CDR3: CSASSGSHTGELFF; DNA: TGCAGTGCTAGTAGCGGGAGCCACACCGGGGAGCTGTTTTTT
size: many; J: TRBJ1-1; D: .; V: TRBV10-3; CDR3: CAIRLNTEAFF; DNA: TGTGCCATCAGGTTGAACACTGAAGCTTTCTTT
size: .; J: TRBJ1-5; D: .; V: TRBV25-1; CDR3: CASSVGGWQPQHF; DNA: TGTGCCAGCAGTGTGGGGGGGTGGCAGCCCCAGCATTTT
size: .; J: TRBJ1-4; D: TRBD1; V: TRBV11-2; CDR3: CASSSYRGRNEKLFF; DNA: TGTGCCAGCAGCTCGTACAGGGGAAGAAATGAAAAACTGTTTTTT
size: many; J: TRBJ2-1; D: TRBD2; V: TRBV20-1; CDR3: CSARALAPRLSIDNEQFF; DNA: TGCAGTGCTAGAGCACTAGCGCCCCGACTGAGTATAGACAATGAGCAGTTCTTC
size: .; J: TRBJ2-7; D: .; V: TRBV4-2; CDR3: CASSQELDSVQYF; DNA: TGTGCCAGCAGCCAAGAACTAGACTCTGTGCAGTACTTC
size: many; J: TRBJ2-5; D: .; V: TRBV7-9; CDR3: CAITVERGETQYF; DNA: TGTGCCATCACCGTTGAAAGGGGAGAGACCCAGTACTTC